Each of the 26 T cell receptor beta chains below was sequenced from the same sample in a study of identical twins. TCRdb independently ran MiXCR on the 5' RACE reads; one entry per CDR3 protein. The sample has 650,000 to 800,000 distinct CDR3 sequences; less than 10% are singletons. The same sample was also studied in work on yellow fever vaccine responses in identical twins.

The sample consisted of PBMCs. The source is a woman under 30 in good health.

Ten or more counts support this clonotype. V and J are TRBV5-1 and TRBJ2-5; TRBD1 might be the D (5 bases). V dropped 7 bases and J dropped 2 bases, with 9 bases sitting between them. Germline lookup yields CDR1 SGHRS and CDR2 YFSETQ. The CDR3 loop spans 12 amino acids. The CDR3 loop is CASSRTQETQYF. CDR3 nucleotide sequence: TGCGCCAGCTCTAGGACACAAGAGACCCAGTACTTC.

This clonotype was seen a few times. The J gene is TRBJ2-1, the V gene TRBV19; D gene unclear. V was cut by 0 bases and J by 3 bases, with 9 bases left in between. Germline V gene data show CDR1 as LNHDA and CDR2 as SQIVND (reference sequence). There are 15 residues in the CDR3. The CDR3: CASSIDIAVYNEQFF. The CDR3 DNA follows: TGTGCCAGTAGTATAGATATTGCGGTCTACAATGAGCAGTTCTTC.

The rearrangement uses TRBV10-1 and TRBJ2-2; TRBD1 matches 9 bases. This CDR3 comprises 14 residues. CDR1 and CDR2 from the germline V gene are WNHNN and SYGVQD (reference sequence). Trimming removed 8 bases from V and 6 bases from J; junction bases left unmatched: 7. In DNA, the CDR3 is TGCGCCAGCGGGGGACAGGGAATGGCCGGGGAGCTGTTTTTT. Protein sequence: CASGGQGMAGELFF.

This clonotype was recorded a few times. The J gene is TRBJ2-3, the V gene TRBV7-8; the D is unclear. Germline values: CDR1 SGHVS, CDR2 FQNEAQ. The V end lost 5 bases, the J end lost 1 base, and 10 bases lay between the germline ends. The CDR3 extends over 14 amino acids. CDR3 amino acids: CASSPPLRTDTQYF. The CDR3 nucleotides read TGTGCCAGCAGCCCCCCTTTGCGCACAGATACGCAGTATTTT.

This clonotype was counted a few times. The chain uses TRBV24-1 and TRBJ2-2, with D possibly matching TRBD1 (5 bases). The CDR3 contains 16 residues. The germline V gene encodes CDR1 KGHDR and CDR2 SFDVKD. Between the trimmed V and J ends, which lost 1 base and 5 bases, there was a span of 13 bases. The CDR3 region is CATSDLSRASTGELFF. The CDR3 coding sequence is TGTGCCACCAGTGATTTAAGCAGGGCCTCTACCGGGGAGCTGTTTTTT.

This chain links TRBV6-1 with TRBJ1-4; the D is unclear. Germline CDR1 reads MNHNS; CDR2 reads SASEGT. This CDR3 contains 13 residues. The V end lost 8 bases, the J end lost 3 bases, and 10 bases lay between the germline ends. CDR3 DNA: TGTGCCAGCCGGCGGTCGTCTAATGAAAAACTGTTTTTT. Translated, it gives CASRRSSNEKLFF.

This clonotype came up many times. The rearrangement uses TRBV4-3 and TRBJ2-7; 8 bases fit TRBD2. The CDR3 consists of 15 residues. Trimming took 3 bases from V and 6 from J; bases not matched to a gene: 10. The germline V gene encodes CDR1 LGHNA and CDR2 YSLEER. CDR3 sequence: CASSQYVSGSSEQYF. CDR3 DNA: TGCGCCAGCAGCCAGTACGTAAGCGGGAGTAGCGAGCAGTACTTC.

This clonotype was counted between two and nine times. This chain uses TRBV5-6 with TRBJ2-7, with D possibly being TRBD2 (6 bases). In germline, CDR1 is SGHDT, CDR2 YYEEEE. Trimming cost V 3 bases and J 6 bases, with 19 bases left between them. The CDR3 covers 15 residues. The CDR3 nucleotides are TGTGCCAGCAGCTCTAAGACTAGAGGGTTCCCCGAGCAGTACTTC. Amino acids: CASSSKTRGFPEQYF.

This clonotype was found a few times. V and J are TRBV6-1 and TRBJ2-1; possible D gene TRBD2, 7 bases. The CDR3 is made up of 14 amino acids. Trimming pared 4 bases from V and 10 bases from J, leaving 17 bases between. CDR1 and CDR2 (germline): MNHNS, SASEGT. The chain's CDR3 is CASSVRGALREQFF. CDR3 DNA sequence: TGTGCCAGCAGTGTCCGGGGGGCTCTACGGGAGCAGTTCTTC.

This clonotype was picked up many times. The CDR3 nucleotides read TGCGCCAGCAGCTTTGAACCCAACAGGGGTCAGCCCCAGCATTTT. As protein: CASSFEPNRGQPQHF. This rearrangement joins TRBV5-1 to TRBJ1-5; TRBD1 matches 7 bases. J was trimmed by 6 bases and V by 2 bases; bases with no gene match: 8. CDR1 and CDR2 (germline): SGHRS, YFSETQ. This CDR3 is built from 15 residues.

A few counts support this clonotype. V is TRBV27 and J is TRBJ2-2; D gene ambiguous. Germline CDR1 reads MNHEY; CDR2 reads SMNVEV (reference sequence). The length of the CDR3 is 13 residues. Trimming removed 3 bases from V and 5 bases from J, with 7 bases in between. The CDR3 region is CASSLRQTGELFF. CDR3 nucleotide sequence: TGTGCCAGCAGTTTGCGCCAAACCGGGGAGCTGTTTTTT.

This clonotype showed up just a few times. The genes are TRBV11-1 and TRBJ2-2; D possibly matches TRBD1 or TRBD2 (6 bases each). V was cut by 2 bases and J by 1 base, with 17 bases left in between. Germline CDR1 is SGHAT and CDR2 is FQDESV (reference sequence). CDR3 length: 18 residues. The CDR3 DNA sequence: TGTGCCAGCAGCTTAAAAGGGGGGCTCGATTTGAACACCGGGGAGCTGTTTTTT. This encodes CASSLKGGLDLNTGELFF.

The chain combines TRBV30 with TRBJ2-1; no reliable D call. V was trimmed by 2 bases and J by 8 bases, leaving 10 bases between them. The CDR3 runs to 12 residues. CDR1 is GTSNPN and CDR2 is SVGIG in the germline V gene (reference sequence). The CDR3 loop is CAWSTGLDEQFF. CDR3 bases: TGTGCCTGGAGTACCGGTTTGGATGAGCAGTTCTTC.

This clonotype was recorded at least ten times. J is TRBJ2-1 and V is TRBV11-2; a weak D match, TRBD2 (6 bases). Per the germline V gene, CDR1 is SGHAT and CDR2 is FQNNGV. Trimming took 1 base from V and 6 from J, leaving 7 bases between them. The CDR3 has 13 amino acids. CDR3 loop: CASSLGGTNEQFF. CDR3 DNA sequence: TGTGCCAGCAGCTTAGGCGGGACCAATGAGCAGTTCTTC.

This clonotype was detected a few times. The chain uses TRBV6-2 or TRBV6-3 and TRBJ2-3; a weak D match, TRBD2 (5 bases). CDR1 is MNHEY, CDR2 SVGEGT, per germline. The CDR3 consists of 14 residues. Trimming removed 8 bases at V and 0 bases at J, with 12 bases between. The CDR3 spells CASLRGQSTDTQYF. In nucleotides, the CDR3 is TGTGCCAGCCTCAGAGGGCAAAGCACAGATACGCAGTATTTT.

The J gene is TRBJ2-1, the V gene TRBV24-1; 7 nucleotides line up with TRBD2. V dropped 1 base and J dropped 4; count of bases not matched to a gene: 15. The germline gives CDR1 KGHDR, CDR2 SFDVKD. This CDR3 has 19 residues. The CDR3 DNA reads TGTGCCACCAGTGATTTAAGGGGCGGCGGGAGCTCGGGTTACAATGAGCAGTTCTTC. It codes for CATSDLRGGGSSGYNEQFF.

This clonotype was picked up a small number of times. The rearrangement joins TRBV12-3 or TRBV12-4 to TRBJ2-1; D assignment may be TRBD1 or TRBD2 (6 bases each). CDR3 size: 14 residues. The V end was cut by 3 bases, the J end by 5 bases, with 11 bases between. CDR3 sequence: CASSFGGQDNEQFF. DNA for the CDR3: TGTGCCAGCAGTTTTGGGGGGCAGGACAATGAGCAGTTCTTC.

This clonotype has just a few counts. The chain couples TRBV12-3 or TRBV12-4 to TRBJ2-3, with 12 bases lining up with TRBD2. The CDR3 has 14 amino acids. Trimming removed 5 bases from V and 7 bases from J; junction bases left unmatched: 4. CDR3 sequence: CASSQGLAGHTQYF. Written as DNA, the CDR3 is TGTGCCAGCAGTCAGGGACTAGCGGGTCATACGCAGTATTTT.

This clonotype was detected a few times. The chain couples TRBV20-1 to TRBJ2-1, with 8 nucleotides matching TRBD1. CDR3 length equals 16 residues. V was clipped by 6 bases and J by 0 bases; unmatched bases: 10. CDR1 is DFQATT and CDR2 is SNEGSKA in the germline V gene (reference sequence). CDR3 loop: CSARIQGATSYNEQFF. CDR3 DNA: TGCAGTGCGAGAATTCAGGGGGCGACCTCCTACAATGAGCAGTTCTTC.

In this sample, this clonotype turned up once. Because the CDR3 is missing its conserved closing phenylalanine or tryptophan, this is likely a read error. The chain employs TRBV20-1 and TRBJ2-3, with D unresolved. The germline gives CDR1 DFQATT, CDR2 SNEGSKA (reference sequence). V was trimmed by 2 bases and J by 2 bases, leaving 14 bases between them. The CDR3 consists of 15 residues. CDR3 sequence (DNA): TGCAGTGCTAGAAGCCCTATCAGGCTCACAGATACGCAGTATTCT. Translating gives CSARSPIRLTDTQYS.

The table lists this clonotype with a few counts. The chain has TRBV20-1 and TRBJ1-4; 10 bases are a match to TRBD1. The CDR3 totals 14 residues. After removal of 5 bases from V and 7 bases from J, the junction contained 7 bases not matched to a gene. Germline CDR1 is DFQATT and CDR2 is SNEGSKA (reference sequence). The CDR3 sequence: CSAHSWDRGEKLFF. Here the CDR3 DNA reads TGCAGTGCTCATTCTTGGGACAGGGGTGAAAAACTGTTTTTT.

This clonotype was counted a few times. The CDR3 region is CSARDISGGYEQYF. CDR3 DNA: TGCAGTGCTAGAGATATTTCCGGGGGCTACGAGCAGTACTTC. The genes are TRBV20-1 and TRBJ2-7; possibly TRBD2 for D (6 bases). CDR3 length: 14 residues. Germline CDR1 is DFQATT and CDR2 is SNEGSKA (reference sequence). V was pared by 0 bases and J by 3 bases, with 12 bases between.

The rearrangement links TRBV20-1 to TRBJ2-5; no reliable D call. The CDR3 loop spans 14 amino acids. The germline V gene encodes CDR1 DFQATT and CDR2 SNEGSKA (reference sequence). The ends were cut back, 3 bases at V and 2 bases at J, with 13 bases in the middle. The CDR3 loop reads CSARERREQETQYF. The DNA of the CDR3 is TGCAGTGCTAGGGAGAGACGAGAACAAGAGACCCAGTACTTC.

This clonotype showed up just a few times. The rearrangement joins TRBV24-1 to TRBJ2-7; 8 bases are a match to TRBD2. The CDR3 has 16 amino acids. The junction had 15 bases not matched to a gene; V was cut back by 3 bases and J by 9 bases. CDR1 and CDR2 from the germline V gene are KGHDR and SFDVKD. The CDR3 loop is CATSDRPGTSRVGQYF. The CDR3, as DNA: TGTGCCACCAGTGATCGACCCGGGACTAGTCGGGTCGGGCAGTACTTC.

Ten or more counts support this clonotype. The chain uses TRBV3-1 and TRBJ2-7; 8 nucleotides match TRBD1. The trim removed 0 bases at V and 5 bases at J, leaving 6 bases unmatched. The CDR3 is 15 amino acids. Germline V gene lookup returns CDR1 LGHDT and CDR2 YNNKEL (reference sequence). CDR3: CASSQDQAQGDEQYF. CDR3 nucleotides: TGTGCCAGCAGCCAAGATCAGGCACAGGGGGACGAGCAGTACTTC.

This clonotype has only a few counts. This chain connects TRBV2 to TRBJ2-1; 11 nucleotides align to TRBD1. The germline CDR1 and CDR2 sequences are SNHLY and FYNNEI. The CDR3 spans 16 residues. The ends lost 6 bases at V and 3 bases at J; junction bases unmatched: 7. CDR3 sequence (DNA): TGTGCCAGCAGCGGAGCCGGGACAGGGGGCTACAATGAGCAGTTCTTC. This translates into CASSGAGTGGYNEQFF.